These T cell receptor beta chains were read from a single sample in a study of T-cell memory formation after mild COVID-19. Each CDR3 protein is one row after TCRdb ran MiXCR on the 5' RACE reads. The repertoire has a few hundred thousand distinct CDR3 sequences, roughly 8.2% of them found once; the top ten carry around a fifth. Sequencing was performed on PBMCs or a T cell subset sorted from them (not recorded which). The receptor source for this set is a man younger than 35 who had mild COVID-19 (a few samples of this study predate the infection). Cell type and time point are not known. The CDR3 runs from the conserved cysteine through the conserved F or W. D genes are given only for firm matches. A clone size is listed for some rows: how often the clone was seen (once, few, many), or a class if it is expanded.

clone size: few
D gene: NA
V gene: TRBV12-3/TRBV12-4
J gene: TRBJ2-3
CDR3 protein: CASQPTSGTDTQYF
CDR3 DNA: TGTGCCAGCCAACCGACATCGGGAACAGATACGCAGTATTTT

clone size: NA
D gene: NA
V gene: TRBV7-6
J gene: TRBJ2-5
CDR3 protein: CASSVGRGLETQYF
CDR3 DNA: TGTGCCAGCAGTGTGGGGCGGGGTTTAGAGACCCAGTACTTC

clone size: few
D gene: TRBD1
V gene: TRBV9
J gene: TRBJ2-2
CDR3 protein: CASQVGTDTGELFF
CDR3 DNA: TGTGCCAGCCAGGTCGGGACAGACACCGGGGAGCTGTTTTTT

clone size: many
D gene: TRBD2
V gene: TRBV7-2
J gene: TRBJ2-2
CDR3 protein: CASSLLAGDANTGELFF
CDR3 DNA: TGTGCCAGCAGCTTACTAGCGGGGGATGCGAACACCGGGGAGCTGTTTTTT

clone size: many
D gene: TRBD1
V gene: TRBV5-1
J gene: TRBJ2-7
CDR3 protein: CASAAQAGGLYEQYF
CDR3 DNA: TGCGCCAGCGCCGCTCAGGCAGGGGGTTTGTACGAGCAGTACTTC

clone size: NA
D gene: NA
V gene: TRBV3-1
J gene: TRBJ2-5
CDR3 protein: CASSQDVRGTQYF
CDR3 DNA: TGTGCCAGCAGCCAAGACGTCCGGGGGACCCAGTACTTC

clone size: few
D gene: NA
V gene: TRBV5-5
J gene: TRBJ2-3
CDR3 protein: CASSLEVGQNTQYF
CDR3 DNA: TGTGCCAGCAGCTTGGAGGTGGGTCAAAATACGCAGTATTTT

clone size: NA
D gene: TRBD2
V gene: TRBV4-3
J gene: TRBJ2-1
CDR3 protein: CASSYIAGDDEQFF
CDR3 DNA: TGCGCCAGCAGCTACATAGCGGGGGATGATGAGCAGTTCTTC

clone size: many
D gene: NA
V gene: TRBV6-6
J gene: TRBJ2-1
CDR3 protein: CASSYNEQFF
CDR3 DNA: TGTGCCAGCAGCTACAATGAGCAGTTCTTC

clone size: many
D gene: NA
V gene: TRBV7-9
J gene: TRBJ2-5
CDR3 protein: CASSFIPLGEQETQYF
CDR3 DNA: TGTGCCAGCAGCTTCATTCCCCTCGGGGAACAAGAGACCCAGTACTTC

clone size: few
D gene: NA
V gene: TRBV7-7
J gene: TRBJ2-5
CDR3 protein: CASSLGDTISGETQYF
CDR3 DNA: TGTGCCAGCAGCTTGGGGGATACAATTTCTGGAGAGACCCAGTACTTC

clone size: few
D gene: NA
V gene: TRBV7-9
J gene: TRBJ2-6
CDR3 protein: CASSAWDSGLGANVLTF
CDR3 DNA: TGTGCCAGCAGCGCGTGGGATTCAGGGCTCGGGGCCAACGTCCTGACTTTC

clone size: NA
D gene: NA
V gene: TRBV4-3
J gene: TRBJ2-7
CDR3 protein: CASSQGGHPSLYEQYF
CDR3 DNA: TGCGCCAGCAGCCAAGGGGGACACCCGTCCCTCTACGAGCAGTACTTC

clone size: NA
D gene: NA
V gene: TRBV20-1
J gene: TRBJ2-5
CDR3 protein: CSANTLETQYF
CDR3 DNA: TGCAGTGCAAACACACTAGAGACCCAGTACTTC

clone size: few
D gene: TRBD2
V gene: TRBV3-1
J gene: TRBJ2-3
CDR3 protein: CASSLAGGREDTQYF
CDR3 DNA: TGTGCCAGCAGCTTAGCGGGGGGGCGAGAAGATACGCAGTATTTT

clone size: few
D gene: TRBD1
V gene: TRBV29-1
J gene: TRBJ1-6
CDR3 protein: CNGTGSNSPLHF
CDR3 DNA: TGCAACGGGACAGGAAGCAATTCACCCCTCCACTTT

clone size: many
D gene: TRBD1
V gene: TRBV9
J gene: TRBJ1-1
CDR3 protein: CASSLTGVRTEAFF
CDR3 DNA: TGTGCCAGCAGCCTTACAGGGGTTCGCACTGAAGCTTTCTTT

clone size: NA
D gene: NA
V gene: TRBV5-1
J gene: TRBJ2-1
CDR3 protein: CASRVRTSLEQFF
CDR3 DNA: TGCGCCAGCAGGGTCCGGACCTCCCTGGAGCAGTTCTTC

clone size: many
D gene: TRBD2
V gene: TRBV20-1
J gene: TRBJ2-7
CDR3 protein: CSARDPLAGFGEQYF
CDR3 DNA: TGCAGTGCTAGAGACCCCCTAGCGGGGTTTGGCGAGCAGTACTTC

clone size: few
D gene: NA
V gene: TRBV11-3
J gene: TRBJ2-1
CDR3 protein: CASSHTHNEQFF
CDR3 DNA: TGTGCCAGCAGCCACACCCACAATGAGCAGTTCTTC

clone size: NA
D gene: TRBD1
V gene: TRBV15
J gene: TRBJ1-2
CDR3 protein: CATSNDRVSYGYTF
CDR3 DNA: TGTGCCACCAGCAACGACAGGGTTAGCTATGGCTACACCTTC

clone size: few
D gene: NA
V gene: TRBV3-1
J gene: TRBJ2-3
CDR3 protein: CASSQGQGRTDTQYF
CDR3 DNA: TGTGCCAGCAGCCAAGGGCAGGGGAGGACAGATACGCAGTATTTT

clone size: NA
D gene: TRBD1
V gene: TRBV5-1
J gene: TRBJ2-5
CDR3 protein: CASSLWTGEQQTQYF
CDR3 DNA: TGCGCCAGCAGCTTATGGACAGGGGAGCAACAGACCCAGTACTTC

clone size: NA
D gene: NA
V gene: TRBV30
J gene: TRBJ2-7
CDR3 protein: CAWKPSKAYEQYF
CDR3 DNA: TGTGCCTGGAAGCCCTCGAAAGCCTACGAGCAGTACTTC

clone size: NA
D gene: NA
V gene: TRBV7-9
J gene: TRBJ2-3
CDR3 protein: CASSLIQDYTQYF
CDR3 DNA: TGTGCCAGCAGCTTAATTCAGGATTATACGCAGTATTTT

clone size: few
D gene: TRBD1
V gene: TRBV2
J gene: TRBJ1-5
CDR3 protein: CASRGDRGWGQPQHF
CDR3 DNA: TGTGCCAGCAGAGGGGACAGGGGCTGGGGTCAGCCCCAGCATTTT

clone size: few
D gene: NA
V gene: TRBV19
J gene: TRBJ2-1
CDR3 protein: CASSIDLGGYEQFF
CDR3 DNA: TGTGCCAGTAGTATAGACCTCGGGGGATATGAGCAGTTCTTC

clone size: NA
D gene: NA
V gene: TRBV12-3/TRBV12-4
J gene: TRBJ1-1
CDR3 protein: CASRSGRIANTEAFF
CDR3 DNA: TGTGCCAGCAGGTCGGGACGGATAGCTAACACTGAAGCTTTCTTT

clone size: NA
D gene: NA
V gene: TRBV29-1
J gene: TRBJ1-4
CDR3 protein: CSVAAGGQLFF
CDR3 DNA: TGCAGCGTTGCGGCGGGTGGGCAACTGTTTTTT

clone size: few
D gene: TRBD1
V gene: TRBV4-3
J gene: TRBJ2-3
CDR3 protein: CASSQEGGEEYYF
CDR3 DNA: TGCGCCAGCAGCCAAGAAGGGGGCGAGGAGTACTATTTT

clone size: few
D gene: NA
V gene: TRBV7-9
J gene: TRBJ2-1
CDR3 protein: CASSPTPFSYNEQFF
CDR3 DNA: TGTGCCAGCAGCCCAACACCGTTCTCCTACAATGAGCAGTTCTTC

clone size: NA
D gene: TRBD1
V gene: TRBV20-1
J gene: TRBJ2-1
CDR3 protein: CSAPDRGGFDEQFF
CDR3 DNA: TGCAGTGCTCCGGACAGGGGAGGGTTTGATGAGCAGTTCTTC

clone size: NA
D gene: TRBD1
V gene: TRBV20-1
J gene: TRBJ2-2
CDR3 protein: CSAHRQGSNTGELFF
CDR3 DNA: TGCAGTGCCCACCGACAGGGGTCGAACACCGGGGAGCTGTTTTTT

clone size: NA
D gene: NA
V gene: TRBV6-4
J gene: TRBJ2-3
CDR3 protein: CASSDSEVTDTQYF
CDR3 DNA: TGTGCCAGCAGTGACTCGGAAGTCACAGATACGCAGTATTTT

clone size: few
D gene: TRBD1
V gene: TRBV10-3
J gene: TRBJ1-2
CDR3 protein: CAISIRDREGGYTF
CDR3 DNA: TGTGCCATCAGTATCCGGGACAGGGAGGGTGGCTACACCTTC

clone size: many
D gene: TRBD1
V gene: TRBV6-5
J gene: TRBJ2-7
CDR3 protein: CASSAGTGVYEQYF
CDR3 DNA: TGTGCCAGCAGTGCCGGGACAGGGGTATACGAGCAGTACTTC

clone size: few
D gene: NA
V gene: TRBV4-1
J gene: TRBJ1-4
CDR3 protein: CASSFRHTLGEKLFF
CDR3 DNA: TGCGCCAGCAGCTTCCGACACACTCTGGGAGAAAAACTGTTTTTT

clone size: NA
D gene: NA
V gene: TRBV7-9
J gene: TRBJ2-7
CDR3 protein: CASSPVTSWAYEQYF
CDR3 DNA: TGTGCCAGCAGCCCCGTCACGTCTTGGGCCTACGAGCAGTACTTC

clone size: NA
D gene: NA
V gene: TRBV2
J gene: TRBJ1-2
CDR3 protein: CASKGNGQSALNYPRGYTF
CDR3 DNA: TGTGCCAGCAAGGGGAACGGGCAGAGCGCCCTTAACTATCCGAGAGGCTACACCTTC

clone size: few
D gene: NA
V gene: TRBV10-3
J gene: TRBJ1-3
CDR3 protein: CAIPWEAGNTIYF
CDR3 DNA: TGTGCCATCCCTTGGGAGGCGGGAAACACCATATATTTT

clone size: many
D gene: NA
V gene: TRBV7-2
J gene: TRBJ1-1
CDR3 protein: CASSLASTGREGLGSTEAFF
CDR3 DNA: TGTGCCAGCAGCTTGGCCTCGACAGGAAGGGAGGGTCTGGGTTCGACTGAAGCTTTCTTT

clone size: few
D gene: TRBD1
V gene: TRBV5-1
J gene: TRBJ1-2
CDR3 protein: CASSRGTDNYGYTF
CDR3 DNA: TGCGCCAGCAGCCGCGGGACAGACAACTATGGCTACACCTTC

clone size: few
D gene: NA
V gene: TRBV5-1
J gene: TRBJ2-1
CDR3 protein: CASSLEYPGDNEQFF
CDR3 DNA: TGCGCCAGCAGCTTGGAGTATCCAGGGGACAATGAGCAGTTCTTC

clone size: NA
D gene: NA
V gene: TRBV7-9
J gene: TRBJ1-1
CDR3 protein: CASSSESGKKSHGTEAFF
CDR3 DNA: TGTGCCAGCAGCTCCGAAAGTGGCAAAAAAAGTCATGGCACTGAAGCTTTCTTT

clone size: many
D gene: NA
V gene: TRBV11-2
J gene: TRBJ1-1
CDR3 protein: CASSSNGGGTEAFF
CDR3 DNA: TGTGCCAGCAGCTCAAACGGGGGGGGCACTGAAGCTTTCTTT

clone size: NA
D gene: NA
V gene: TRBV12-3/TRBV12-4
J gene: TRBJ1-1
CDR3 protein: CASSFFVGGTEAFF
CDR3 DNA: TGTGCCAGCAGTTTTTTTGTGGGAGGGACTGAAGCTTTCTTT

clone size: NA
D gene: NA
V gene: TRBV5-6
J gene: TRBJ2-1
CDR3 protein: CASSLLGDEGNEQFF
CDR3 DNA: TGTGCCAGCAGCTTGTTAGGGGATGAGGGGAATGAGCAGTTCTTC

clone size: NA
D gene: TRBD1
V gene: TRBV7-8
J gene: TRBJ2-1
CDR3 protein: CASSLGQGPPAGKQFF
CDR3 DNA: TGTGCCAGCAGCTTAGGACAGGGGCCGCCCGCGGGGAAGCAGTTCTTC

clone size: NA
D gene: NA
V gene: TRBV13
J gene: TRBJ2-3
CDR3 protein: CASSLTQGSADTQYF
CDR3 DNA: TGTGCCAGCAGCTTAACCCAAGGCAGTGCAGATACGCAGTATTTT

clone size: NA
D gene: NA
V gene: TRBV21-1
J gene: TRBJ1-5
CDR3 protein: CASRGRGEHF
CDR3 DNA: TGTGCCAGCAGAGGTAGGGGGGAGCATTTT

clone size: NA
D gene: NA
V gene: TRBV2
J gene: TRBJ1-1
CDR3 protein: CASRSDSLNTEAFF
CDR3 DNA: TGTGCCAGCAGGTCGGACAGCTTGAACACTGAAGCTTTCTTT

clone size: many
D gene: TRBD2
V gene: TRBV5-1
J gene: TRBJ2-1
CDR3 protein: CASSWIGLAGSPYNEQFF
CDR3 DNA: TGCGCCAGCAGCTGGATCGGGCTAGCGGGGTCCCCCTACAATGAGCAGTTCTTC

clone size: NA
D gene: NA
V gene: TRBV7-2
J gene: TRBJ1-3
CDR3 protein: CASSLVENTIYF
CDR3 DNA: TGTGCCAGCAGCTTAGTGGAGAACACCATATATTTT